This entry lists 25 T cell receptor beta chains sequenced from one sample in a study of shared clonotypes between healthy human individuals. Profiling relied on immunoSEQ multiplex PCR, and the TCRdb table lists in-frame clones only, not all of them. The data hold around 2.1 million clones, with 95% observed a single time. Sequencing used naive CD4+ T cells sorted from blood. Subset noted: CD45RA+ positively selected. Source of these receptors: a man between 18 and 35 years old in good health.

The J gene is TRBJ1-2, the V gene TRBV10-3; D might be TRBD1 (5 bases). Per the germline V gene, CDR1 is ENHRY and CDR2 is SYGVKD. CDR3 size: 14 residues. V was pared by 3 bases and J by 1 base, with 9 bases between. DNA for the CDR3: TGTGCCATCAGTGACAGGGTAGTTAACTATGGCTACACCTTC. This sequence encodes CAISDRVVNYGYTF.

This clone was recorded once. This chain uses TRBV6-1 with TRBJ1-5; D remains unclear. The CDR3 runs 14 residues. Trimming removed 5 bases from V and 3 bases from J, with 11 bases in between. Germline lookup yields CDR1 MNHNS and CDR2 SASEGT. The CDR3 reads CASSNRGYNQPQHF. In nucleotides, the CDR3 is TGTGCCAGCAGTAACCGAGGATACAATCAGCCCCAGCATTTT.

The V call is TRBV5-4, the J call TRBJ2-3; TRBD2 matches at 12 bases. The J segment lost 5 bases and the V segment lost 2 bases, leaving 6 bases of the junction unmatched. Germline V CDR1 and CDR2: SGHNT, YYREEE (reference sequence). This CDR3 contains 16 residues. Written as DNA, the CDR3 is TGTGCCAGCAGCTTTACTAGCGGGAGGTTTATAGATACGCAGTATTTT. Translated: CASSFTSGRFIDTQYF.

The rearrangement joins TRBV25-1 to TRBJ1-4, with a possible D match to TRBD1 (6 bases). The V gene lost 3 bases and the J gene lost 10 bases, with 15 bases spanning the gap. The CDR3 is made up of 14 amino acids. Germline values: CDR1 MGHDK, CDR2 SYGVNS. This CDR3 reads CASSEILKGGKLFF. The CDR3 nucleotides are TGTGCCAGCAGTGAGATCCTGAAGGGGGGAAAACTGTTTTTT. The variable domain in full, completed from reference TRBV25-1 and TRBJ1-4, reads EADIYQTPRYLVIGTGKKITLECSQTMGHDKMYWYQQDPGMELHLIHYSYGVNSTEKGDLSSESTVSRIRTEHFPLTLESARPSHTSQYLCASSEILKGGKLFFGSGTQLSVL.

The rearrangement uses TRBV11-2 and TRBJ2-3; D possibly uses TRBD1 or TRBD2 (5 bases each). The CDR3 has 14 amino acids. Trimming removed 4 bases at V and 2 bases at J, with 10 bases between. CDR1 and CDR2 from the germline V gene are SGHAT and FQNNGV. CDR3 protein: CASSWGTNTDTQYF. DNA for the CDR3: TGTGCCAGCAGCTGGGGGACGAACACAGATACGCAGTATTTT. Full variable domain (missing parts from reference TRBV11-2 and TRBJ2-3): EAGVAQSPRYKIIEKRQSVAFWCNPISGHATLYWYQQILGQGPKLLIQFQNNGVVDDSQLPKDRFSAERLKGVDSTLKIQPAKLEDSAVYLCASSWGTNTDTQYFGPGTRLTVL.

The J gene is TRBJ1-2, the V gene TRBV10-3; D possibly corresponds to TRBD1 (6 bases). V lost 7 bases to trimming and J lost 2 bases, with 11 bases between them. In germline, CDR1 is ENHRY, CDR2 SYGVKD. CDR3 length: 13 residues. For the CDR3, the DNA is TGTGCCATCAAGGCAGGGGAGAACTATGGCTACACCTTC. Residues: CAIKAGENYGYTF.

With respect to this clone: Additional DNA sequences in this sample encode the identical CDR3. The chain joins TRBV19 to TRBJ1-5; D unresolved. Deletions cut 4 bases from V and 4 bases from J, with 5 bases between. CDR1 LNHDA and CDR2 SQIVND come from the germline V gene (reference sequence). This CDR3 comprises 12 residues. CDR3 sequence (DNA): TGTGCCAGTAGTAAGGGAAATCAGCCCCAGCATTTT. Encoded protein: CASSKGNQPQHF.

The CDR3 protein is CASSLAEVSASYTF. CDR3 nucleotides: TGTGCCAGCAGTCTCGCCGAGGTCTCCGCAAGCTACACCTTC. The chain employs TRBV6-5 and TRBJ1-2; D uncertain. V gave up 5 bases and J gave up 9 bases, with 19 bases separating them. Per germline, CDR1 MNHEY and CDR2 SVGAGI. The CDR3 has 14 amino acids.

V is TRBV29-1 and J is TRBJ1-1; D gene unclear. Germline V gene sequence: CDR1 SQVTM, CDR2 ANQGSEA. The CDR3 runs to 11 residues. Trimming shortened V by 4 bases and J by 8 bases, and 11 bases separated the two germline ends. CDR3 nucleotide sequence: TGCAGCGTTGTTAAGTCGGCAGAAGCTTTCTTT. This codes for CSVVKSAEAFF.

V usage is TRBV19 and J usage is TRBJ1-6, with TRBD1 matching 12 bases. With 10 bases clipped from V and 1 base from J, the junction kept 8 bases outside the gene matches. This CDR3 comprises 17 residues. Germline loops: CDR1 LNHDA, CDR2 SQIVND (reference sequence). The DNA for the CDR3 is TGTGCCACCGGGGGACAGGGGGCAAGGTCCTATAATTCACCCCTCCACTTT. Translating it yields CATGGQGARSYNSPLHF.

This sequence joins TRBV10-3 and TRBJ2-7; maybe TRBD1 (6 bases). With 11 bases removed from V and 5 bases from J, the gap between germline ends came to 22 bases. Germline lookup yields CDR1 ENHRY and CDR2 SYGVKD. The CDR3 covers 14 residues. The CDR3 loop is CAHGEWQGINEQYF. The CDR3 region has the DNA TGTGCCCACGGCGAGTGGCAGGGGATCAACGAGCAGTACTTC.

V usage is TRBV7-9 and J usage is TRBJ1-1; tentatively, D is TRBD1 (6 bases). The V and J ends lost 4 bases and 1 base respectively, with 10 bases between them. CDR1 is SEHNR and CDR2 is FQNEAQ in the germline V gene (reference sequence). The CDR3 is made up of 14 amino acids. CDR3 in DNA: TGTGCCAGCAGCTCGGGGGGCAAGAACACTGAAGCTTTCTTT. Residues: CASSSGGKNTEAFF.

The CDR3 loop reads CASSEALMNTEAFF. The CDR3 DNA is TGCGCCAGCAGTGAGGCGCTTATGAACACTGAAGCTTTCTTT. The rearrangement links TRBV10-2 to TRBJ1-1; D is uncertain. The V gene's germline CDR1 is WSHSY and CDR2 SAAADI. Trimming left V 2 bases short and J 0 bases short, with 7 bases between. This CDR3 is 14 amino acids long.

The chain has TRBV14 and TRBJ2-7; tentatively, D is TRBD1 (5 bases). V was trimmed by 5 bases and J by 3 bases, leaving 11 bases between them. Germline V gene lookup returns CDR1 SGHDN and CDR2 FVKESK. The CDR3 runs 13 residues. CDR3 sequence: CASSWTPHYEQYF. In DNA, the CDR3 is TGTGCCAGCAGCTGGACACCTCACTACGAGCAGTACTTC.

The chain joins TRBV12-2 to TRBJ2-1; the DNA was not compared with TRBD2, the D call given in the table. TRBV12-2 corresponds to a pseudogene. This CDR3 region has 19 residues. The DNA of the CDR3 is TGTGCAAGTCGCTTAAATCAGGCCTTAGCGGGAGGGCGATACAATGAGCAGTTCTTC. Its protein is CASRLNQALAGGRYNEQFF.

A single count supports this clone. The chain recombines TRBV10-2 with TRBJ2-7; unclear D gene. Deletions cut 10 bases from V and 2 bases from J, with 12 bases between. The CDR3 loop spans 12 amino acids. Germline CDR1 WSHSY, CDR2 SAAADI. The CDR3 loop reads CANLDLPYEQYF. The CDR3 DNA sequence: TGCGCCAACCTCGACCTTCCCTACGAGCAGTACTTC.

This chain connects TRBV7-9 to TRBJ2-5, with 7 bases identical to TRBD1. Germline CDR1 reads SEHNR; CDR2 reads FQNEAQ (reference sequence). This CDR3 is built from 16 residues. J lost 5 bases, V lost 4 bases, and 13 bases had no gene match. CDR3 DNA sequence: TGTGCCAGCAGCTACAGACAGGGATTGTTTCCCGAGACCCAGTACTTC. Its protein is CASSYRQGLFPETQYF.

As regards this clone: Other DNA sequences from this sample encode an identical CDR3 as well. The rearrangement uses TRBV5-1 and TRBJ2-1, with a tentative D call TRBD2 (5 bases). This CDR3 is built from 15 residues. The V gene's germline CDR1 is SGHRS and CDR2 YFSETQ. Trimming pared 0 bases from V and 4 bases from J, leaving 11 bases between. CDR3 sequence reads: CASSLGLAGYNEQFF. CDR3 bases: TGCGCCAGCAGCTTGGGTCTAGCCGGGTACAATGAGCAGTTCTTC.

Points on this clone: Additional DNA sequences in this sample encode the identical CDR3. J is TRBJ2-7 and V is TRBV11-2, with D possibly being TRBD1 (5 bases). Germline loops: CDR1 SGHAT, CDR2 FQNNGV. Trimming cost V 5 bases and J 4 bases, with 9 bases left between them. The CDR3 length is 12 residues. The CDR3: CASSAQGYEQYF. CDR3 nucleotide sequence: TGTGCCAGCAGCGCCCAGGGATACGAGCAGTACTTC.

This sequence joins TRBV5-1 and TRBJ2-2, with D possibly being TRBD2 (6 bases). Germline CDR1 and CDR2: SGHRS and YFSETQ. CDR3 length: 15 amino acids. V gave up 7 bases and J gave up 1 base, with 14 bases separating them. The CDR3 DNA reads as TGCGCCAGCTGGTTGGGAGGCCTGAACACCGGGGAGCTGTTTTTT. Protein: CASWLGGLNTGELFF.

This clone was seen more than once but under ten times. The chain uses TRBV30 and TRBJ1-1, with 7 positions matching TRBD1. J lost 1 base, V lost 3 bases, and 5 bases had no gene match. The CDR3 sequence is 14 residues long. Germline V gene data show CDR1 as GTSNPN and CDR2 as SVGIG (reference sequence). The CDR3 bases are TGTGCCTGGAGGACCGAGGGGGCGAACACTGAAGCTTTCTTT. Translating gives CAWRTEGANTEAFF.

The rearrangement links TRBV6-1 to TRBJ2-3; D remains unclear. CDR3 size: 12 residues. V was pared by 8 bases and J by 6 bases, with 12 bases between. The germline CDR1 and CDR2 sequences are MNHNS and SASEGT. The CDR3 DNA follows: TGTGCCAGCGGAGAAAACTTTGATACGCAGTATTTT. This encodes CASGENFDTQYF.

The chain couples TRBV6-1 to TRBJ1-2; TRBD1 matches 8 bases. There are 16 residues in the CDR3. Germline V gene sequence: CDR1 MNHNS, CDR2 SASEGT. The trim removed 0 bases at V and 4 bases at J, leaving 7 bases unmatched. The CDR3 sequence: CASSEAPDRAIYGYTF. The CDR3 coding sequence is TGTGCCAGCAGTGAAGCCCCGGACAGGGCGATCTATGGCTACACCTTC.

The chain couples TRBV7-2 to TRBJ2-5, with 7 bases matching TRBD1. Germline V gene sequence: CDR1 SGHTA, CDR2 FQGNSA. The CDR3 totals 13 residues. With 4 bases clipped from V and 5 bases from J, the junction kept 4 bases outside the gene matches. CDR3 loop: CASSSTGWETQYF. The CDR3, as DNA: TGTGCCAGCAGCTCGACAGGGTGGGAGACCCAGTACTTC. Full variable domain (remainder filled in from reference TRBV7-2 and TRBJ2-5): GAGVSQSPSNKVTEKGKDVELRCDPISGHTALYWYRQSLGQGLEFLIYFQGNSAPDKSGLPSDRFSAERTGGSVSTLTIQRTQQEDSAVYLCASSSTGWETQYFGPGTRLLVL.

The chain links TRBV9 to TRBJ2-3, with a tentative D call TRBD1 (5 bases). The CDR3 is 14 residues long. Trimming took off 4 bases at V and 2 bases at J, with 11 bases between the two ends. The V gene's germline CDR1 is SGDLS and CDR2 YYNGEE. The chain's CDR3 is CASSPQTATDTQYF. CDR3 DNA: TGTGCCAGCAGCCCCCAGACAGCCACAGATACGCAGTATTTT.